These 18 T cell receptor beta chains originate from one sample sequenced in a study of T cell responses to AZD1222 COVID-19 vaccine. Some clones are missing from TCRdb's copy, which holds only in-frame ones; the method was immunoSEQ multiplex PCR. Here the sample spans nearly 110,000 clones, just over 90% being singletons. The sample here was peripheral blood, taken 28 days after the second AZD1222 dose. These receptors all stem from an adult who received the AZD1222 COVID-19 vaccine.

J is TRBJ1-1 and V is TRBV5-8, with unresolved D. This CDR3 contains 11 residues. V gave up 6 bases and J gave up 7 bases, with 10 bases separating them. The germline gives CDR1 SGHTS, CDR2 YDEGEE. The CDR3 bases are TGTGCCAGCACCTACAGAATTGAAGCTTTCTTT. Translated, it gives CASTYRIEAFF. Complete variable domain (other parts from reference TRBV5-8 and TRBJ1-1): EAGVTQSPTHLIKTRGQQATLRCSPISGHTSVYWYQQALGLGLQFLLWYDEGEERNRGNFPPRFSGRQFPNYSSELNVNALELEDSALYLCASTYRIEAFFGQGTRLTVV.

The chain recombines TRBV11-3 with TRBJ2-3, with TRBD1 matching 8 bases. The CDR3 contains 15 residues. Germline V gene sequence: CDR1 SGHNT, CDR2 YENEEA. Germline trimming cut 5 bases from V and 4 bases from J; bases unmatched to any gene: 8. CDR3 nucleotides: TGTGCCAGCAGCAAAGGGACAGGCTCTGCAGATACGCAGTATTTT. Translated, it gives CASSKGTGSADTQYF.

DNA of the CDR3: TGTGCCAGCAGTCGATACCCGGGAGGTACCACCTACGAGCAGTACTTC. This sequence encodes CASSRYPGGTTYEQYF. The chain is built from TRBV6-6 and TRBJ2-7; TRBD2 aligns across 7 bases. CDR3 size: 16 residues. From germline, CDR1 is MNHNY and CDR2 SVGAGI (reference sequence). V shed 5 bases, J shed 2 bases, and the junction held 12 bases outside the gene matches.

The chain is built from TRBV19 and TRBJ2-5; D unresolved. Trimming removed 3 bases at V and 0 bases at J, with 11 bases between. In germline, CDR1 is LNHDA, CDR2 SQIVND (reference sequence). This CDR3 has 15 amino acids. CDR3 sequence reads: CASSMAVGYQETQYF. CDR3 sequence (DNA): TGTGCCAGTAGTATGGCGGTTGGCTACCAAGAGACCCAGTACTTC.

V usage is TRBV7-5 and J usage is TRBJ1-3; no DNA check was done on the table's D call, TRBD1. TRBV7-5 is given as a pseudogene. This CDR3 has 16 amino acids. DNA of the CDR3: TGTGCCAGAAGCCCACTACTCAGGGACTCTGGAAACACCATATATTTT. Its protein is CARSPLLRDSGNTIYF.

The chain carries TRBV7-8 and TRBJ2-1; 12 nucleotides match TRBD1. CDR1 and CDR2 (germline): SGHVS, FQNEAQ. J was trimmed by 8 bases and V by 1 base; bases with no gene match: 3. The CDR3 is made up of 15 amino acids. This CDR3 reads CASSLEGTGGDEQFF. DNA of the CDR3: TGTGCCAGCAGCTTAGAAGGGACAGGGGGCGATGAGCAGTTCTTC. Looking up the rest from reference TRBV7-8 and TRBJ2-1 gives the full variable domain: GAGVSQSPRYKVAKRGQDVALRCDPISGHVSLFWYQQALGQGPEFLTYFQNEAQLDKSGLPSDRFFAERPEGSVSTLKIQRTQQEDSAVYLCASSLEGTGGDEQFFGPGTRLTVL.

The chain links TRBV19 to TRBJ1-1; D not certain. CDR1 and CDR2 from the germline V gene are LNHDA and SQIVND (reference sequence). CDR3 length: 13 residues. Trimming pared 5 bases from V and 1 base from J, leaving 8 bases between. CDR3 loop: CASSLWGNTEAFF. The CDR3 DNA sequence: TGTGCCAGTAGTCTGTGGGGGAACACTGAAGCTTTCTTT.

The chain couples TRBV5-4 to TRBJ2-2; the match to TRBD1 covers 7 bases. The CDR3 runs 17 residues. The V segment lost 0 bases and the J segment 2 bases; nucleotides outside the gene matches: 7. Germline CDR1 and CDR2: SGHNT and YYREEE (reference sequence). The chain's CDR3 is CASSLVEGGYNTGELFF. Written as DNA, the CDR3 is TGTGCCAGCAGCTTGGTCGAAGGGGGCTATAACACCGGGGAGCTGTTTTTT.

The rearrangement uses TRBV11-2 and TRBJ2-5; no firm D call. Per the germline V gene, CDR1 is SGHAT and CDR2 is FQNNGV. Trimming shortened V by 5 bases and J by 1 base, and 17 bases separated the two germline ends. The length of the CDR3 is 16 residues. This CDR3 is CASSPVKGRTQETQYF. The CDR3, as DNA: TGTGCCAGCAGCCCGGTTAAGGGCCGGACCCAAGAGACCCAGTACTTC. The full variable domain, rest sourced from reference TRBV11-2 and TRBJ2-5, is EAGVAQSPRYKIIEKRQSVAFWCNPISGHATLYWYQQILGQGPKLLIQFQNNGVVDDSQLPKDRFSAERLKGVDSTLKIQPAKLEDSAVYLCASSPVKGRTQETQYFGPGTRLLVL.

The CDR3 spells CASSLIQGHQPQHF. Here the CDR3 DNA reads TGTGCCAGCAGTTTAATCCAGGGACATCAGCCCCAGCATTTT. The chain carries TRBV27 and TRBJ1-5; D perhaps matches TRBD1 (5 bases). Germline assignment: CDR1 MNHEY and CDR2 SMNVEV (reference sequence). The CDR3 runs 14 residues. Deletions cut 2 bases from V and 5 bases from J, with 10 bases between.

The chain combines TRBV3-1 (or the pseudogene TRBV3-2) with TRBJ2-2, with a weak D call TRBD1 (6 bases). Looked up from germline, CDR1 is LGHDT and CDR2 is YNNKEL (reference sequence). The CDR3 spans 15 residues. The V end lost 0 bases, the J end lost 2 bases, and 7 bases lay between the germline ends. The CDR3 loop is CASSQEDRNTGELFF. In DNA, the CDR3 is TGTGCCAGCAGCCAAGAGGACAGAAACACCGGGGAGCTGTTTTTT.

The chain carries TRBV14 and TRBJ1-1; tentative D call: TRBD1 (6 bases). The germline V and J ends were trimmed by 0 bases and 0 bases, with 8 bases remaining between them. The CDR3 extends over 15 amino acids. Looked up from germline, CDR1 is SGHDN and CDR2 is FVKESK. Here the CDR3 DNA reads TGTGCCAGCAGCCAAGAAAGGGGGTTGAACACTGAAGCTTTCTTT. Protein sequence: CASSQERGLNTEAFF. The whole variable domain, filled in from reference TRBV14 and TRBJ1-1, reads EAGVTQFPSHSVIEKGQTVTLRCDPISGHDNLYWYRRVMGKEIKFLLHFVKESKQDESGMPNNRFLAERTGGTYSTLKVQPAELEDSGVYFCASSQERGLNTEAFFGQGTRLTVV.

J is TRBJ2-3 and V is TRBV6-5; perhaps TRBD1 as D (7 bases). Trimming removed 5 bases from V and 4 bases from J, with 10 bases in between. This CDR3 comprises 13 residues. The germline gives CDR1 MNHEY, CDR2 SVGAGI. The CDR3 nucleotides read TGTGCCAGCAGTCAGGGGGGAGCAGATACGCAGTATTTT. This encodes CASSQGGADTQYF.

The CDR3 loop reads CAWSVLNYGYTF. CDR3 coding DNA: TGTGCCTGGAGTGTACTTAACTATGGCTACACCTTC. The V gene is TRBV30, the J gene TRBJ1-2; D remains ambiguous. The CDR3 has 12 residues. CDR1 and CDR2 (germline): GTSNPN, SVGIG (reference sequence). V was pared by 0 bases and J by 1 base, with 3 bases between.

Note on this clone: Other DNA sequences from this sample encode an identical CDR3 as well. V gene TRBV19 combines with J gene TRBJ2-1; D not certain. The CDR3 extends over 15 amino acids. V was trimmed by 5 bases and J by 0 bases, leaving 11 bases between them. From germline, CDR1 is LNHDA and CDR2 SQIVND (reference sequence). CDR3 sequence reads: CASSRDRSSYNEQFF. Here the CDR3 DNA reads TGTGCCAGTAGTCGAGACCGGAGCTCCTACAATGAGCAGTTCTTC. Combining the CDR3 with reference TRBV19 and TRBJ2-1 gives the whole variable domain DGGITQSPKYLFRKEGQNVTLSCEQNLNHDAMYWYRQDPGQGLRLIYYSQIVNDFQKGDIAEGYSVSREKKESFPLTVTSAQKNPTAFYLCASSRDRSSYNEQFFGPGTRLTVL.

The V and J genes are TRBV6-5 and TRBJ2-7; perhaps TRBD1 as D (6 bases). Trimming stripped 6 bases from V and 3 bases from J, with 18 bases between. Germline CDR1 and CDR2: MNHEY and SVGAGI. The CDR3 loop spans 15 amino acids. CDR3: CASRKGPGELYEQYF. The DNA for the CDR3 is TGTGCCAGCAGGAAGGGGCCAGGGGAACTCTACGAGCAGTACTTC.

This clone was seen only once. V gene TRBV5-1 combines with J gene TRBJ2-7; TRBD1 matches at 9 bases. V shed 4 bases and J 7 bases; nucleotides not matched to a gene: 6. The CDR3 length is 13 residues. Germline V lookup: CDR1 SGHRS, CDR2 YFSETQ. The CDR3 loop is CASSPDRGAEQYF. As DNA, the CDR3 is TGCGCCAGCAGCCCGGACAGGGGAGCGGAGCAGTACTTC.

Here the CDR3 DNA reads TGTGCCAGCAGTACGGCGGGGGGGCCCCCCGGGGAGCTGTTTTTT. It translates to CASSTAGGPPGELFF. This chain uses TRBV28 with TRBJ2-2; 9 nucleotides align to TRBD2. Trimming removed 5 bases from V and 6 bases from J; junction bases left unmatched: 7. CDR1 and CDR2 from the germline V gene are MDHEN and SYDVKM. The CDR3 is made up of 15 amino acids.